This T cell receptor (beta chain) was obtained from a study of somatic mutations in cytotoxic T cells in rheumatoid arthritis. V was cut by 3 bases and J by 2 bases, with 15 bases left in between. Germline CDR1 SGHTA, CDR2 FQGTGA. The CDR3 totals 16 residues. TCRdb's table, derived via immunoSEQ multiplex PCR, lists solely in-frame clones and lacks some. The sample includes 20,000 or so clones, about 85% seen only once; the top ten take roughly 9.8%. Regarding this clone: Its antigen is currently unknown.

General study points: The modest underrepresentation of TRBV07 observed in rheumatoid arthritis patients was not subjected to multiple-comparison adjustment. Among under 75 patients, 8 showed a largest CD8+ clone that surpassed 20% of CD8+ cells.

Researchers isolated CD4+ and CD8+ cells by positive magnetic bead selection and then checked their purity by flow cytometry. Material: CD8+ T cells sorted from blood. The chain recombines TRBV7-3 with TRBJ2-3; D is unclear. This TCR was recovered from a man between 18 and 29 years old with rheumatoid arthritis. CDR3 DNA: TGTGCCAGCAGCTTCCTACCACTAAGGGTCACAGATACGCAGTATTTT. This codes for CASSFLPLRVTDTQYF.